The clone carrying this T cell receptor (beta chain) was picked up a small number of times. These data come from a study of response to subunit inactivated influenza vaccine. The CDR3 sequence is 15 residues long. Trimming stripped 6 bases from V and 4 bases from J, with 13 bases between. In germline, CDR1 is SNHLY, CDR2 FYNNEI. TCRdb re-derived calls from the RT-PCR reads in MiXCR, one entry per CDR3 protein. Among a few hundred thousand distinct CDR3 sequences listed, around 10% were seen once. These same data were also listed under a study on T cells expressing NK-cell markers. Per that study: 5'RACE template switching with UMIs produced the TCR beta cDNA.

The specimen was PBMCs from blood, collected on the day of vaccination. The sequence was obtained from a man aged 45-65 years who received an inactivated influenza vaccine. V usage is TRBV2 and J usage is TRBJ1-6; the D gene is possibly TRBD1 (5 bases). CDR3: CASRMGEAYNSPLHF. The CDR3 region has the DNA TGTGCCAGCAGGATGGGGGAAGCTTATAATTCACCCCTCCACTTT.